A single T cell receptor (beta chain) is shown here with its context. This sample is drawn from a study of cytomegalovirus exposure and HLA in healthy donors. The germline gives CDR1 LNHDA, CDR2 SQIVND (reference sequence). V shed 7 bases, J shed 4 bases, and the junction held 8 bases outside the gene matches. The CDR3 length is 15 residues. 60 Vbeta and 13 Jbeta primers were used in PCR. Method: immunoSEQ multiplex PCR; TCRdb's copy keeps in-frame clones and lacks some. The table shows 170,000 or so clones, with 84% occurring only once. This clonotype was obtained from a man in his forties or fifties in good health and CMV-seropositive. Sequenced input: PBMCs. The chain links TRBV19 to TRBJ2-2; 8 bases match TRBD1. The CDR3 here is CASNARGLSTGELFF. CDR3 sequence (DNA): TGTGCCAGTAACGCCAGGGGGCTGAGCACCGGGGAGCTGTTTTTT.